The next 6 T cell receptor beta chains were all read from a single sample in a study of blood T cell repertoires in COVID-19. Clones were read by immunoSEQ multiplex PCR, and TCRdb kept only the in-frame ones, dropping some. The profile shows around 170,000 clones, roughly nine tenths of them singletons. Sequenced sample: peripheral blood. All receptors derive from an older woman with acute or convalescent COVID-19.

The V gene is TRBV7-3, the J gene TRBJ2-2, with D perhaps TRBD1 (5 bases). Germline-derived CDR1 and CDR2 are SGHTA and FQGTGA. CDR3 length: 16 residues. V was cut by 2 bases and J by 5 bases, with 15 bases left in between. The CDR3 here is CASSLDVGHRTGELFF. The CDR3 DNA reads TGTGCCAGCAGCTTAGATGTAGGACATCGGACCGGGGAGCTGTTTTTT.

The chain's CDR3 is CASSQASGGISYNEQFF. The CDR3 DNA reads TGTGCCAGCAGCCAAGCTAGCGGGGGGATCTCCTACAATGAGCAGTTCTTC. The chain joins TRBV4-2 to TRBJ2-1; 11 bases map to TRBD2. J lost 0 bases, V lost 1 base, and 2 bases had no gene match. Germline V lookup: CDR1 LGHNA, CDR2 YNFKEQ. The CDR3 loop spans 17 amino acids.

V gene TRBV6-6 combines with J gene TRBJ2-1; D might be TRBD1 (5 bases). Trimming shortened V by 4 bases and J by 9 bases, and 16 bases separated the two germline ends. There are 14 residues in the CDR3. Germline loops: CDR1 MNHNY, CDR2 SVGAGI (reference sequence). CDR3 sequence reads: CASSSRDRGAEQFF. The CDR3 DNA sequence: TGTGCCAGCAGTTCTCGTGACCGTGGGGCTGAGCAGTTCTTC.

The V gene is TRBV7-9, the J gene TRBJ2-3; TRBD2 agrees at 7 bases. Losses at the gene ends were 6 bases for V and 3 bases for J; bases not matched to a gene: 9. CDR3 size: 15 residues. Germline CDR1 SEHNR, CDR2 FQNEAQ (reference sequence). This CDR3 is CASSRAAGVTDTQYF. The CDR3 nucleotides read TGTGCCAGCAGTCGAGCGGCGGGAGTGACAGATACGCAGTATTTT.

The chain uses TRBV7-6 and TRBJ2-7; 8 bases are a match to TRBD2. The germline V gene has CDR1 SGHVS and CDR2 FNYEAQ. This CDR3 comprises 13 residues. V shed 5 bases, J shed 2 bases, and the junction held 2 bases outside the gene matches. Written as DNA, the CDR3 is TGTGCCAGCAGCAAGGGACTAGCCTACGAGCAGTACTTC. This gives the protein CASSKGLAYEQYF.

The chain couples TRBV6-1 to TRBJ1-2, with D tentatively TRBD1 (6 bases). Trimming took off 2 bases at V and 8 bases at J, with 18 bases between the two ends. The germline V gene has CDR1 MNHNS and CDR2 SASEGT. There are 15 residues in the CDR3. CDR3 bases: TGTGCCAGCAGTGAACGGGGAGGGGGGGAGTTAGGCTACACCTTC. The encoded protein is CASSERGGGELGYTF.